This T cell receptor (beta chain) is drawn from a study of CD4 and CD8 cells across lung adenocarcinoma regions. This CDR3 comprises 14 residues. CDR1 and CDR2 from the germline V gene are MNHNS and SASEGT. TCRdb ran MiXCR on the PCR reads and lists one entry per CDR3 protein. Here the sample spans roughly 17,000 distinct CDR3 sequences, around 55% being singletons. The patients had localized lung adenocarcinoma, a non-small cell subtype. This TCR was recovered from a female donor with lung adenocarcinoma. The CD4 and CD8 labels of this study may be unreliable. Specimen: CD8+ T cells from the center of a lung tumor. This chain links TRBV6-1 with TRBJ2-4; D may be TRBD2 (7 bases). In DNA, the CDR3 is TGTGCGGGCAGTGAGGGAGGGGGGTGGGACACCCAGTACTTC. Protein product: CAGSEGGGWDTQYF.